These 20 T cell receptor beta chains were sequenced from one sample in a study of cytomegalovirus exposure and HLA in healthy donors. Primers included in the PCR were 60 Vbeta and 13 Jbeta primers. Only in-frame clones appear in the TCRdb table, and some are missing; sequencing was by immunoSEQ multiplex PCR. The data show about 64,000 clones, with around four fifths seen just once and approximately 5.4% held by the top ten. The sample consisted of PBMCs. The source of these receptors is a male donor in good health and CMV-seropositive.

J is TRBJ2-1 and V is TRBV2, with 13 positions matching TRBD2. V was clipped by 3 bases and J by 8 bases; unmatched bases: 7. This CDR3 region has 16 residues. CDR1 is SNHLY and CDR2 is FYNNEI in the germline V gene. The CDR3 sequence: CASSDTGTSGAHEQFF. Here the CDR3 DNA reads TGTGCCAGCAGTGACACCGGGACTAGCGGGGCCCATGAGCAGTTCTTC.

The genes are TRBV6-5 and TRBJ1-2; D gene uncertain. Trimming pared 6 bases from V and 7 bases from J, leaving 12 bases between. The germline V gene encodes CDR1 MNHEY and CDR2 SVGAGI. The CDR3 spans 12 residues. CDR3 DNA sequence: TGTGCCAGCAGGGGGAGGTCGGCTGGCTACACCTTC. This translates into CASRGRSAGYTF.

V is TRBV5-3 and J is TRBJ1-5; 8 bases agree with TRBD1. TRBV5-3 is an ORF, with its function uncertain. This CDR3 is 14 amino acids long. V trimming: 8 bases; J trimming: 1 base; junction bases outside the gene matches: 5. CDR3 sequence (DNA): TGTGCCAGTCAGGACAGGGCCAGCAATCAGCCCCAGCATTTT. Protein sequence: CASQDRASNQPQHF.

This chain connects TRBV7-9 to TRBJ2-7, with 7 bases identical to TRBD1. The germline gives CDR1 SEHNR, CDR2 FQNEAQ (reference sequence). The junction had 7 bases not matched to a gene; V was cut back by 3 bases and J by 5 bases. The CDR3 loop spans 14 amino acids. In DNA, the CDR3 is TGTGCCAGCAGCTTCGAGACAGGGTTTCACGAGCAGTACTTC. As protein: CASSFETGFHEQYF.

This chain connects TRBV5-1 to TRBJ1-4; no clear D. Germline lookup yields CDR1 SGHRS and CDR2 YFSETQ. The CDR3 is 15 amino acids. Trimming pared 3 bases from V and 5 bases from J, leaving 14 bases between. CDR3 in amino acids: CASSSGATTNEKLFF. In nucleotides, the CDR3 is TGCGCCAGCAGCTCCGGCGCGACTACGAATGAAAAACTGTTTTTT.

The gene calls are TRBV5-1 and TRBJ2-7; 10 nucleotides agree with TRBD1. The CDR3 extends over 14 amino acids. Germline V gene sequence: CDR1 SGHRS, CDR2 YFSETQ. Losses at the gene ends were 4 bases for V and 5 bases for J; bases not matched to a gene: 6. The CDR3 DNA follows: TGCGCCAGCAGCCTGGGACAGGGGAAGCACGAGCAGTACTTC. Translating gives CASSLGQGKHEQYF.

This sequence joins TRBV19 and TRBJ1-6; TRBD1 is a possible D gene (6 bases). The CDR3 is 15 amino acids. V lost 1 base and J lost 10, with 14 bases in between. Germline-derived CDR1 and CDR2 are LNHDA and SQIVND (reference sequence). The CDR3 sequence: CASSIGTVSHSPLHF. The DNA of the CDR3 is TGTGCCAGTAGTATAGGGACAGTGTCCCACTCACCCCTCCACTTT. The complete variable domain, with remaining parts taken from reference TRBV19 and TRBJ1-6, reads DGGITQSPKYLFRKEGQNVTLSCEQNLNHDAMYWYRQDPGQGLRLIYYSQIVNDFQKGDIAEGYSVSREKKESFPLTVTSAQKNPTAFYLCASSIGTVSHSPLHFGNGTRLTVT.

This chain uses TRBV19 with TRBJ1-5; weak D call: TRBD1 (5 bases). Germline assignment: CDR1 LNHDA and CDR2 SQIVND (reference sequence). This CDR3 is built from 16 residues. Trimming removed 1 base from V and 5 bases from J, with 15 bases in between. This CDR3 is CASSIAGRGVDQPQHF. CDR3 nucleotide sequence: TGTGCCAGTAGTATAGCTGGGCGGGGGGTCGATCAGCCCCAGCATTTT.

This chain links TRBV14 with TRBJ2-7; TRBD1 aligns across 7 bases. The V gene's germline CDR1 is SGHDN and CDR2 FVKESK. CDR3 length: 14 residues. The V segment lost 4 bases and the J segment 2 bases; nucleotides outside the gene matches: 5. CDR3 coding DNA: TGTGCCAGCAGCCTCTGGGGACAGCCCTACGAGCAGTACTTC. Translation gives CASSLWGQPYEQYF. The full variable domain, its missing parts supplied by reference TRBV14 and TRBJ2-7, is EAGVTQFPSHSVIEKGQTVTLRCDPISGHDNLYWYRRVMGKEIKFLLHFVKESKQDESGMPNNRFLAERTGGTYSTLKVQPAELEDSGVYFCASSLWGQPYEQYFGPGTRLTVT.

V usage is TRBV11-1 and J usage is TRBJ2-7; 10 nucleotides align to TRBD2. V was clipped by 5 bases and J by 5 bases; unmatched bases: 9. The V gene's germline CDR1 is SGHAT and CDR2 FQDESV (reference sequence). The CDR3 extends over 15 amino acids. The CDR3 nucleotides read TGTGCCAGCAGCAGGAGCGGGGGGGCCATTGACGAGCAGTACTTC. Amino acid sequence: CASSRSGGAIDEQYF.

The V and J genes are TRBV7-8 and TRBJ1-3; D is unclear. The CDR3 covers 12 residues. V lost 9 bases, J lost 4 bases, and 10 bases lay in between. Germline V lookup: CDR1 SGHVS, CDR2 FQNEAQ. The CDR3 loop reads CASGLSGNTIYF. In nucleotides, the CDR3 is TGTGCCAGTGGGCTTTCGGGAAACACCATATATTTT.

The chain couples TRBV28 to TRBJ2-2; 10 nucleotides line up with TRBD1. V shed 5 bases and J 7 bases; nucleotides not matched to a gene: 7. The CDR3 is 15 residues long. The V gene's germline CDR1 is MDHEN and CDR2 SYDVKM. The CDR3 DNA follows: TGTGCCAGCAGTGAGCAGGGGGACAGGGGCGGGGAGCTGTTTTTT. This gives the protein CASSEQGDRGGELFF.

The gene calls are TRBV11-1 and TRBJ2-7; D gene unclear. Germline assignment: CDR1 SGHAT and CDR2 FQDESV (reference sequence). With 2 bases removed from V and 8 bases from J, the gap between germline ends came to 13 bases. The length of the CDR3 is 13 residues. CDR3 protein: CASSLTRVDQQYF. CDR3 coding DNA: TGTGCCAGCAGCTTAACACGGGTTGACCAGCAGTACTTC.

The chain couples TRBV12-5 to TRBJ2-3, with 12 nucleotides matching TRBD2. This CDR3 has 18 amino acids. From germline, CDR1 is LGHNT and CDR2 FRNRAP. Losses at the gene ends were 7 bases for V and 6 bases for J; bases not matched to a gene: 17. CDR3 protein: CASARTSGARGKADTQYF. The DNA of the CDR3 is TGTGCTAGTGCTCGGACTAGCGGGGCTAGGGGGAAAGCCGATACGCAGTATTTT.

This clone was seen only once. The J gene is TRBJ2-7, the V gene TRBV4-3, with 10 nucleotides matching TRBD2. There are 15 residues in the CDR3. J lost 2 bases, V lost 1 base, and 2 bases had no gene match. Germline-derived CDR1 and CDR2 are LGHNA and YSLEER. CDR3 nucleotide sequence: TGCGCCAGCAGCCAAGGGACTAGCGGAACCTACGAGCAGTACTTC. Translated, it gives CASSQGTSGTYEQYF.

This rearrangement joins TRBV28 to TRBJ1-1, with D possibly matching TRBD1 (6 bases). Germline CDR1 MDHEN, CDR2 SYDVKM. CDR3 length: 12 residues. The V end lost 3 bases, the J end lost 11 bases, and 13 bases lay between the germline ends. The CDR3, as DNA: TGTGCCAGCAGTTTTCTGGGGGCGCGGGCTTTCTTT. It translates to CASSFLGARAFF. Complete variable domain (other parts from reference TRBV28 and TRBJ1-1): DVKVTQSSRYLVKRTGEKVFLECVQDMDHENMFWYRQDPGLGLRLIYFSYDVKMKEKGDIPEGYSVSREKKERFSLILESASTNQTSMYLCASSFLGARAFFGQGTRLTVV.

V and J are TRBV5-1 and TRBJ2-7; 10 nucleotides match TRBD1. The CDR3 contains 15 residues. V was clipped by 4 bases and J by 0 bases; unmatched bases: 4. Germline V gives CDR1 SGHRS, CDR2 YFSETQ. This CDR3 reads CASSQRQGASYEQYF. In nucleotides, the CDR3 is TGCGCCAGCAGCCAGAGACAGGGGGCCTCCTACGAGCAGTACTTC.

Of note for this clone: At one end, the junction sequence differs from germline, possibly due to a read error. CDR3 in amino acids: CASSFRPRTSGQETQYF. CDR3 coding DNA: TGTGCTAGCAGCTTTCGGCCCCGTACTAGCGGCCAAGAGACCCAGTACTTC. The gene calls are TRBV7-7 and TRBJ2-5, with TRBD2 matching 8 bases. The CDR3 extends over 17 amino acids. Looked up from germline, CDR1 is SSHAT and CDR2 is FNYEAQ (reference sequence).

This sequence joins TRBV27 and TRBJ2-3; TRBD2 agrees at 8 bases. V lost 8 bases to trimming and J lost 3 bases; unmatched junction nucleotides: 10. This CDR3 is 15 amino acids long. Germline assignment: CDR1 MNHEY and CDR2 SMNVEV (reference sequence). The CDR3 DNA is TGTGCCAGCGCCGAGGGACTAGGAGTAACAGATACGCAGTATTTT. Translating gives CASAEGLGVTDTQYF.

This chain joins TRBV13 and TRBJ2-3, with D perhaps matching TRBD2 (5 bases). Germline V gene lookup returns CDR1 PRHDT and CDR2 FYEKMQ (reference sequence). The V and J ends lost 2 bases and 4 bases respectively, with 16 bases between them. There are 16 residues in the CDR3. As DNA, the CDR3 is TGTGCCAGCAGCTTACCCCGGGAACGGATCTCAGATACGCAGTATTTT. Translated: CASSLPRERISDTQYF.